This TCR beta chain was identified during a study of blood T cells in healthy people across ages (dated by TCRdb to between 2014 and 2017). About the study as a whole: In model experiments, roughly one uniquely barcoded TCR beta cDNA molecule per two T cells was captured by template switching. Donors of different ages were randomly distributed across sequencing lanes to avoid experimental bias. The donors were split into four age groups: young (average 16 years), middle-aged (39), aged (roughly 68) and long-lived (approximately 80). Using the same blood draw, the study looked at two additional independent replicas of 1 million unique cDNA reads for two donors, one aged 18 to 29 and the other aged 80 or older. Age-related changes in TCR beta repertoire diversity were measured in the study by deep sequencing normalized with unique cDNA molecular identifiers. The paper as a whole reports these results and caveats: Since profiling was done on bulk unsorted PBMCs, naive and antigen-experienced compartments could not be conclusively compared. Estimates of total diversity based on one million sequenced T cells were considered lower bounds and underestimates. As age increased, observed TCR beta diversity per million T cells dropped in a roughly linear way, and a significant reduction was already evident by age about 36. Because donor CMV infection status was unknown, age-related changes in expanded clonotypes were potentially confounded. There was a strong correlation between observed TCR beta diversity and the percentage of naive T cells measured by flow cytometry. The long-lived group showed more naive CD4+ T cells, fewer expanded clones and increased TCR diversity than the aged group, suggesting age selection.

From its cysteine to its phenylalanine, the CDR3 spans 16 amino acids. The only DNA kept is the CDR3, 48 bases in frame from the first base. The germline V gene (reference sequence) provides CDR1 LGHDT and CDR2 YNNKEL. V ends up 0 bases short and J 6 bases short, with an unmatched junction base count of 9. Systemically healthy Caucasian individuals from Russia, around 39 in total and aged roughly 6 to 95 years, were included as donors. Approximately 9 milliliters of peripheral blood were collected from each donor into EDTA-treated Vacutainer tubes. Ficoll-Paque density-gradient centrifugation was used to isolate PBMCs, with at least 6.5 million per sample. Total RNA, at least 6 micrograms per sample, was extracted from PBMCs with Trizol reagent. For every donor, flow cytometry on a PBMC aliquot measured the percentage of naive CD45RAhigh/CD27high T cells. Library generation was performed with 5' RACE. The reads were generated on an Illumina HiSeq 2500. A second PCR of roughly 6 to 11 cycles was run with a J-beta primer mix and a sample-barcoded 5' primer. A unique molecular identifier was introduced onto each TCR beta cDNA molecule by a template-switch 5' adaptor carrying 12 random nucleotides. Each sample yielded at least 2.5 million CDR3-containing paired-end reads. All of the RNA was converted into first-strand cDNA using the Mint cDNA synthesis kit, with a TRBC-specific oligonucleotide serving as the primer. All cDNA was treated with uracil-DNA glycosylase and then went through a first 18-cycle PCR with the universal primers M1SS and BC2_uni_R. The authors' pipeline ran thus. For normalization, 1 million high-quality reads, each with a distinct molecular identifier, were randomly selected from each sample. Instead of being binned into consensus sequences, reads with shared molecular identifiers were discarded. CDR3 identification, clonotype clustering and error correction used MiTCR with a Q25 quality threshold and the strictest error-elimination algorithm. A nonparametric unseen species model with Euler transformation was used to estimate lower-bound total TCR beta diversity. In-frame beta chains were kept once TCRdb had trimmed the public reads at Q25 with fastp and called clones with MiXCR. Each entry merges the rows of one CDR3 protein and shows their most common DNA and genes. In this record, the V and J calls reflect TCRdb's handling and not the investigators' own analysis. The sample table records 1,500,000 or so distinct CDR3 sequences; approximately 60% of these occur just once. The ten largest clones take up approximately 7% of the sample.

Concerning this clonotype itself: The antigen this receptor binds is unknown. It has no much larger one-base neighbor in the sample; base qualities were not kept.

This TCR was sampled from a man in his late teens or twenties in good health. Material for sequencing was blood. Recombination connected TRBV3-1 to TRBJ2-7; 9 central nucleotides agree with TRBD1. The base sequence is TGTGCCAGCAGCCAAGAAGTCCACCGGGACAGGGTCGAGCAGTACTTC. Its amino acids are CASSQEVHRDRVEQYF.